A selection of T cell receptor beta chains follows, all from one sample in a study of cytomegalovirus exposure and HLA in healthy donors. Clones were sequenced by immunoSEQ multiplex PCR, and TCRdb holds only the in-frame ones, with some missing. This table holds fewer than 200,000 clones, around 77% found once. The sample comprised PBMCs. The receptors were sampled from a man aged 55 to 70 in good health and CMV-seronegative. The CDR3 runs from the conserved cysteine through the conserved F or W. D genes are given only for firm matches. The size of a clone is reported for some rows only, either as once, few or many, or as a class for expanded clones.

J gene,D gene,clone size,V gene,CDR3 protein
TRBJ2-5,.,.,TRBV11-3,CASSLRGRETQYF
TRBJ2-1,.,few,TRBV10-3,CAIKGRNEQFF
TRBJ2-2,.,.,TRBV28,CASHYTGETGELFF
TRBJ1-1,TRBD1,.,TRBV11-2,CASSLATGGGPEAFF
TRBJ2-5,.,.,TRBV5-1,CASSLNVPSQETQYF
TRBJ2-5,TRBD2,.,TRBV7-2,CASSPGTSGRYQETQYF
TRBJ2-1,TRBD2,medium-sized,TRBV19,CATRWEGRQYNEQFF
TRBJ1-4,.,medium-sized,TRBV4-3,CASSQELGNPTNEKLFF
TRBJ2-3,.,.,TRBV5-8,CASSSLRGTDTQYF
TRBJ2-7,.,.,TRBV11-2,CASSPLYFRSHEQYF
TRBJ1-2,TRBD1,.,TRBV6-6,CASSYTQGYNYGYTF
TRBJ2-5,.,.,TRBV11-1,CASSLDVGTQYF
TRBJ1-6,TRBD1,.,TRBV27,CASSPQGGRYSPLHF
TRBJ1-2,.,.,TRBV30,CAWSDHGGPYGYTF
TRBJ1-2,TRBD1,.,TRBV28,CASRGTGEFGYTF